This T cell receptor beta chain was obtained from a study of shared clonotypes between healthy human individuals. Germline loops: CDR1 SGHNT, CDR2 YYREEE (reference sequence). V lost 2 bases and J lost 3, with 7 bases in between. CDR3 size: 13 residues. TCRdb's copy holds only in-frame clones and misses some; the assay was immunoSEQ multiplex PCR. Among a few million clones listed, roughly 95% were seen once. A remark on this clone: The same CDR3 is also encoded by other DNA sequences in this sample.

The chain is built from TRBV5-4 and TRBJ2-3; no clear D gene. Sequencing used naive CD4+ T cells sorted from blood. Subset indicated: CD45RA+ positively selected. The sequence derives from a man between 18 and 29 years old in good health. In DNA form, the CDR3 reads TGTGCCAGCAGCTTATTGGGTACAGATACGCAGTATTTT. Protein product: CASSLLGTDTQYF.